A selection of T cell receptor beta chains follows, all from one sample in a study of blood T cell repertoires in COVID-19. Libraries were prepared by immunoSEQ multiplex PCR; TCRdb keeps only in-frame clonotypes and omits some of them. Of approximately 100,000 clones in the sample, 80% to 90% were seen once. Source material: peripheral blood. The source is a human donor with acute or convalescent COVID-19. The donor label of this sample is uncertain. Both conserved end residues are part of each CDR3. The D gene is left open where the match is weak. A row's size may be missing; if present it is once, few, many or a size class.

V gene: TRBV6-1; clone size: -; J gene: TRBJ2-1; D gene: -; CDR3 DNA: TGTGCCAGCAGTGAAACGGGTGAGCAGTTCTTC; CDR3 protein: CASSETGEQFF
V gene: TRBV29-1; clone size: -; J gene: TRBJ2-7; D gene: TRBD1; CDR3 DNA: TGCAGCGTTGGCAAGGGGGCGCCGGACGAGCAGTACTTC; CDR3 protein: CSVGKGAPDEQYF
V gene: TRBV14; clone size: -; J gene: TRBJ1-2; D gene: -; CDR3 DNA: TGTGCCAGCAGCCCCCTTCCGGGAGGCTATGGCTACACCTTC; CDR3 protein: CASSPLPGGYGYTF
V gene: TRBV19; clone size: -; J gene: TRBJ2-1; D gene: TRBD2; CDR3 DNA: TGTGCCAGTTCACCGGGACTAGCCTCGGATGAGCAGTTCTTC; CDR3 protein: CASSPGLASDEQFF
V gene: TRBV3-1/TRBV3-2; clone size: -; J gene: TRBJ2-2; D gene: TRBD2; CDR3 DNA: TGTGCCAGCAGGACTAGCGGGTACACCGGGGAGCTGTTTTTT; CDR3 protein: CASRTSGYTGELFF
V gene: TRBV7-8; clone size: -; J gene: TRBJ1-4; D gene: TRBD1; CDR3 DNA: TGTGCCAGCAGGGATCCAGGGGGAGCTAATGAAAAACTGTTTTTT; CDR3 protein: CASRDPGGANEKLFF
V gene: TRBV6-2/TRBV6-3; clone size: -; J gene: TRBJ1-4; D gene: -; CDR3 DNA: TGTGCCAGCAGCTCCGCACTATGGGAAAAACTGTTTTTT; CDR3 protein: CASSSALWEKLFF
V gene: TRBV9; clone size: -; J gene: TRBJ2-7; D gene: -; CDR3 DNA: TGTGCCAGCAGCGTAGAATTGACAGGAGTCTACGAGCAGTACTTC; CDR3 protein: CASSVELTGVYEQYF
V gene: TRBV27; clone size: -; J gene: TRBJ1-3; D gene: -; CDR3 DNA: TGTGCCAGCAGTTCCTACTCTGGAAACACCATATATTTT; CDR3 protein: CASSSYSGNTIYF
V gene: TRBV25-1; clone size: -; J gene: TRBJ1-1; D gene: -; CDR3 DNA: TGTGCCAGCAGTCGACACGGCCCGAACACTGAAGCTTTCTTT; CDR3 protein: CASSRHGPNTEAFF
V gene: TRBV6-6; clone size: -; J gene: TRBJ2-4; D gene: TRBD2; CDR3 DNA: TGTGCCAGCAGTCCCGGGAGCGGGATTAACATTCAGTACTTC; CDR3 protein: CASSPGSGINIQYF
V gene: TRBV12-3/TRBV12-4; clone size: -; J gene: TRBJ2-5; D gene: -; CDR3 DNA: TGTGCCAGCAGTTTCGAGGGAGAGACCCAGTACTTC; CDR3 protein: CASSFEGETQYF
V gene: TRBV28; clone size: -; J gene: TRBJ1-1; D gene: -; CDR3 DNA: TGTGCCAGCAGTTTCCGGCAAGCGGTCGACACTGAAGCTTTCTTT; CDR3 protein: CASSFRQAVDTEAFF
V gene: TRBV4-2; clone size: -; J gene: TRBJ1-5; D gene: -; CDR3 DNA: TGTGCCAGCAGCCGACTGGCAGTCAGCAATCAGCCCCAGCATTTT; CDR3 protein: CASSRLAVSNQPQHF
V gene: TRBV7-3; clone size: -; J gene: TRBJ2-1; D gene: TRBD2; CDR3 DNA: TGTGCCAGCAGCCCCTCCAGCGGGAGCTCCTACAATGAGCAGTTCTTC; CDR3 protein: CASSPSSGSSYNEQFF
V gene: TRBV6-5; clone size: -; J gene: TRBJ1-5; D gene: TRBD1; CDR3 DNA: TGTGCCAGCAGTTCGGGACAGGGTCTGCAGCCCCAGCATTTT; CDR3 protein: CASSSGQGLQPQHF
V gene: TRBV5-1; clone size: once; J gene: TRBJ2-3; D gene: -; CDR3 DNA: TGCGCCAGCAGCTCATTTAGCGGACTTAGCACAGATACGCAGTATTTT; CDR3 protein: CASSSFSGLSTDTQYF
V gene: TRBV18; clone size: -; J gene: TRBJ2-5; D gene: -; CDR3 DNA: TGTGCCAGCTCACGCGACCAGCGAGAGACCCAGTACTTC; CDR3 protein: CASSRDQRETQYF
V gene: TRBV7-6; clone size: once; J gene: TRBJ2-6; D gene: -; CDR3 DNA: TGTGCCAGCAGCCCATACACCACTGGGGCCAACGTCCTGACTTTC; CDR3 protein: CASSPYTTGANVLTF
V gene: TRBV4-3; clone size: -; J gene: TRBJ1-5; D gene: -; CDR3 DNA: TGCGCCAGCAGCCAAGATGGTCGGAGCAATCAGCCCCAGCATTTT; CDR3 protein: CASSQDGRSNQPQHF
V gene: TRBV29-1; clone size: once; J gene: TRBJ1-1; D gene: TRBD1; CDR3 DNA: TGCAGCGTACCCAGGGGGCCCCTAAACACTGAAGCTTTCTTT; CDR3 protein: CSVPRGPLNTEAFF
V gene: TRBV27; clone size: once; J gene: TRBJ1-1; D gene: TRBD1; CDR3 DNA: TGTGCCAGCAGTTTACGGACAGGGCTGAACACTGAAGCTTTCTTT; CDR3 protein: CASSLRTGLNTEAFF
V gene: TRBV15; clone size: -; J gene: TRBJ2-4; D gene: TRBD2; CDR3 DNA: TGTGCCACCAGCAATTATAGACCGGGACTAGACATTCAGTACTTC; CDR3 protein: CATSNYRPGLDIQYF
V gene: TRBV6-5; clone size: few; J gene: TRBJ2-1; D gene: -; CDR3 DNA: TGTGCCAGCAGGGGAGTGACACCTTACAATGAGCAGTTCTTC; CDR3 protein: CASRGVTPYNEQFF
V gene: TRBV7-9; clone size: -; J gene: TRBJ1-6; D gene: TRBD1; CDR3 DNA: TGTGCCAGCAGCTCCTCGACAGGGAGAGACGGGAATTCACCCCTCCACTTT; CDR3 protein: CASSSSTGRDGNSPLHF
V gene: TRBV4-3; clone size: -; J gene: TRBJ1-2; D gene: -; CDR3 DNA: TGCGCCAGCAGCCAAGCCCAAGGAATAGGAGATAACTATGGCTACACCTTC; CDR3 protein: CASSQAQGIGDNYGYTF
V gene: TRBV28; clone size: -; J gene: TRBJ1-4; D gene: TRBD1; CDR3 DNA: TGTGCCAGCAGTCCCGGACAGGGTTGGGAAAAACTGTTTTTT; CDR3 protein: CASSPGQGWEKLFF
V gene: TRBV7-9; clone size: -; J gene: TRBJ1-4; D gene: -; CDR3 DNA: TGTGCCAGCACCAGGGAGTTTGTTGGGGAAAAACTGTTTTTT; CDR3 protein: CASTREFVGEKLFF
V gene: TRBV19; clone size: -; J gene: TRBJ1-5; D gene: -; CDR3 DNA: TGTGCCAGTAGGGGCTATAGCAATCAGCCCCAGCATTTT; CDR3 protein: CASRGYSNQPQHF
V gene: TRBV3-1/TRBV3-2; clone size: -; J gene: TRBJ1-5; D gene: -; CDR3 DNA: TGTGCCAGCAGCAGGAATTACGGGGGAGAGCCCCAGCATTTT; CDR3 protein: CASSRNYGGEPQHF
V gene: TRBV5-1; clone size: -; J gene: TRBJ1-6; D gene: TRBD1; CDR3 DNA: TGCGCCAGTAGAGAATTTGGGACAGATAATTCACCCCTCCACTTT; CDR3 protein: CASREFGTDNSPLHF